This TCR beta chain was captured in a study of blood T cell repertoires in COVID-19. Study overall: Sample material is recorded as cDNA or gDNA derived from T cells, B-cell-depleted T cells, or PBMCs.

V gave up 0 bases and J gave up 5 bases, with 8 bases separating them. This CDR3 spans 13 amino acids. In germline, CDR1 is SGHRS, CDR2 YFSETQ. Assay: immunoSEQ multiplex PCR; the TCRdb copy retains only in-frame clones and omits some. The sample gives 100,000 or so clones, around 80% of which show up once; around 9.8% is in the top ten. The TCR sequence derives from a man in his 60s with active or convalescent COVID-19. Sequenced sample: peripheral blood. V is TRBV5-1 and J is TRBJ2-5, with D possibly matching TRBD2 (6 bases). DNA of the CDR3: TGCGCCAGCAGCTTGGGGGGAGGCGAGACCCAGTACTTC. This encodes CASSLGGGETQYF. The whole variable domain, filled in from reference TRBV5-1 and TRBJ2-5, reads KAGVTQTPRYLIKTRGQQVTLSCSPISGHRSVSWYQQTPGQGLQFLFEYFSETQRNKGNFPGRFSGRQFSNSRSEMNVSTLELGDSALYLCASSLGGGETQYFGPGTRLLVL.